The clone carrying this TCR beta chain turned up a few times. PCR was performed a second time for about 7 to 12 cycles using a sample-barcoded 5' primer and a J-beta primer mix. TCRdb passed the 5' RACE reads through MiXCR, listing each CDR3 protein once. The sample lists 500,000 to 700,000 distinct CDR3 sequences, approximately 30% seen once, with about a sixth in the top ten. The source of the sample is a study of blood T cells in healthy people across ages. V lost 2 bases, J lost 2 bases, and 11 bases lay in between. The CDR3 sequence is 15 residues long. Germline values: CDR1 MDHEN, CDR2 SYDVKM. The TCR sequence derives from a woman of 80 years or more in good health. Sequencing was carried out using blood. V gene TRBV28 combines with J gene TRBJ2-3; D uncertain. The DNA for the CDR3 is TGTGCCAGCAGTTTACCGATGGGGATCACAGATACGCAGTATTTT. Translating gives CASSLPMGITDTQYF.